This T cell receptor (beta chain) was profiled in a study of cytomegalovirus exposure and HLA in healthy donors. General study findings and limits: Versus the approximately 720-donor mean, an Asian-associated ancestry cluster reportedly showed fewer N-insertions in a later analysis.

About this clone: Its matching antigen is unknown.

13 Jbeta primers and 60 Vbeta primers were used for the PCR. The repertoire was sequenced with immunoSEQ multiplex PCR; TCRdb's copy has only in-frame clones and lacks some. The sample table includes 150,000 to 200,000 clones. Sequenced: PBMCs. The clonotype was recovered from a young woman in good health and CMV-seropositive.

This chain's CDR3 is CASSQARYSYEQYF. As DNA, the CDR3 is TGCGCCAGCAGCCAAGCTAGGTATTCCTACGAGCAGTACTTC. V is TRBV4-3 and J is TRBJ2-7; D gene unclear. CDR1 and CDR2 (germline): LGHNA, YSLEER. The CDR3 has 14 amino acids. Between the trimmed V and J ends, which lost 1 base and 1 base, there was a span of 8 bases.